This T cell receptor beta chain was captured by sequencing in a study of cytomegalovirus exposure and HLA in healthy donors. Study-level results: In vitro checks showed that a few CMV-associated chains really do target CMV antigens.

Remarks on this clone: Antigen specificity is unknown.

CDR1 and CDR2 (germline): MDHEN, SYDVKM. Trimming at V came to 4 bases and at J to 3 bases, leaving 11 bases not matched to a gene. This CDR3 has 17 amino acids. Use of 60 Vbeta and 13 Jbeta primers characterized the PCR. The assay was immunoSEQ multiplex PCR, and TCRdb's table has in-frame clones only and misses some. The table lists about 210,000 clones, with approximately 1% in the top ten. The source of this sequence is a woman younger than 45 in good health and CMV-seropositive. The chain couples TRBV28 to TRBJ1-1, with 10 bases fitting TRBD1. Sequencing was carried out using PBMCs. CDR3 sequence (DNA): TGTGCCAGCAGTTGGGTGACAGGGGGCTTTGTGTACACTGAAGCTTTCTTT. As protein: CASSWVTGGFVYTEAFF.